This T cell receptor beta chain was captured in a study of siplizumab effects on memory and regulatory T cells. Profiling relied on immunoSEQ multiplex PCR, and the TCRdb table lists in-frame clones only, not all of them. Of some 100,000 clones listed, around 95% are singletons. Germline V gene data show CDR1 as ENHRY and CDR2 as SYGVKD. V was pared by 2 bases and J by 0 bases, with 11 bases between. The CDR3 totals 15 residues. The chain employs TRBV10-3 and TRBJ2-7; perhaps TRBD1 as D (5 bases). The receptor was derived from a human donor in good health. Sequencing was performed on naive CD4+ T cells sorted from blood. CDR3 coding DNA: TGTGCCATCAGTGAGGGGCCAGGGAACTCCTACGAGCAGTACTTC. It yields the protein CAISEGPGNSYEQYF.